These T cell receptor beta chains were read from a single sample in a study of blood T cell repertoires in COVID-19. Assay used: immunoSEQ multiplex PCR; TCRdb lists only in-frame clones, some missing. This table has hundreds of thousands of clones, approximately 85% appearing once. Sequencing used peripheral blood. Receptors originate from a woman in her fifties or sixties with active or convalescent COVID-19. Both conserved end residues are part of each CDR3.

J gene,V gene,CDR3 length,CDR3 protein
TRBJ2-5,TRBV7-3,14,CASSLGQHQETQYF
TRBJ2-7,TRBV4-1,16,CASSLGPRTRAYEQYF
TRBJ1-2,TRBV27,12,CASSLAGYGYTF
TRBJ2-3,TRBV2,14,CASRTETGADTQYF
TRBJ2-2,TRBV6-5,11,CASSQSGELFF
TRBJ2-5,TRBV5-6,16,CASSSALAGGQETQYF
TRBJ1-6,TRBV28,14,CASRSGQGSGALHF
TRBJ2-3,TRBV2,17,CASSPGTGGSGTDTQYF
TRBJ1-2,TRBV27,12,CASSSGTFGYTF
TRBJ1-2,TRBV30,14,CAWSPGTGTYGYTF
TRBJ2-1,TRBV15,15,CATSRDLAPYNEQFF
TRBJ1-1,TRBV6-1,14,CASSEAQLNTEAFF
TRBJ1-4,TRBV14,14,CASSQGRGQEKLFF
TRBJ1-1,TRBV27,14,CASSLNWQNTEAFF
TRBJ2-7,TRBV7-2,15,CASSLGASGVYEQYF
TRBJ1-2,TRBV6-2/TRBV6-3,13,CASSYPGGLGYTF
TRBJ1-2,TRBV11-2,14,CASSLDWPFYGYTF
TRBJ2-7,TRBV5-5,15,CASSLWAGFTYEQYF